One sample yielded the 4 T cell receptor beta chains listed below, sequenced in a study of cytomegalovirus exposure and HLA in healthy donors. Primers included in the PCR were 60 Vbeta and 13 Jbeta primers. The assay was immunoSEQ multiplex PCR, and TCRdb's table has in-frame clones only and misses some. Here the sample spans approximately 160,000 clones, roughly 80% being singletons. The sequenced sample consisted of PBMCs. Source of these receptors: a male donor in good health and CMV-seronegative.

This clone is a singleton in its sample. The chain carries TRBV2 and TRBJ1-2, with D uncertain. V was pared by 4 bases and J by 8 bases, with 11 bases between. This CDR3 has 12 amino acids. CDR1 is SNHLY and CDR2 is FYNNEI in the germline V gene. DNA of the CDR3: TGTGCCAGCAGTGTTGCCGGGAACGGCTACACCTTC. Protein sequence: CASSVAGNGYTF.

This clone has a handful of counts. The chain recombines TRBV28 with TRBJ2-5, with 7 nucleotides matching TRBD2. Germline-derived CDR1 and CDR2 are MDHEN and SYDVKM. J was trimmed by 2 bases and V by 5 bases; bases with no gene match: 2. The CDR3 loop spans 13 amino acids. CDR3 sequence reads: CASSLGLQETQYF. As DNA, the CDR3 is TGTGCCAGCAGTCTGGGACTACAAGAGACCCAGTACTTC.

This clone has a single count. The rearrangement joins TRBV6-1 to TRBJ1-4, with D possibly being TRBD1 (5 bases). In germline, CDR1 is MNHNS, CDR2 SASEGT. V was trimmed by 6 bases and J by 7 bases, leaving 12 bases between them. The CDR3 has 13 amino acids. Here the CDR3 DNA reads TGTGCCAGCAGGGCCCAGGGAAGTGAAAAACTGTTTTTT. Translating it yields CASRAQGSEKLFF.

V usage is TRBV5-6 and J usage is TRBJ2-7; D might be TRBD2 (6 bases). The V gene's germline CDR1 is SGHDT and CDR2 YYEEEE. Trimming stripped 4 bases from V and 7 bases from J, with 15 bases between. The CDR3 spans 13 residues. The CDR3: CASSRTSPPEQYF. CDR3 coding DNA: TGTGCCAGCAGCCGAACTAGCCCGCCGGAGCAGTACTTC.